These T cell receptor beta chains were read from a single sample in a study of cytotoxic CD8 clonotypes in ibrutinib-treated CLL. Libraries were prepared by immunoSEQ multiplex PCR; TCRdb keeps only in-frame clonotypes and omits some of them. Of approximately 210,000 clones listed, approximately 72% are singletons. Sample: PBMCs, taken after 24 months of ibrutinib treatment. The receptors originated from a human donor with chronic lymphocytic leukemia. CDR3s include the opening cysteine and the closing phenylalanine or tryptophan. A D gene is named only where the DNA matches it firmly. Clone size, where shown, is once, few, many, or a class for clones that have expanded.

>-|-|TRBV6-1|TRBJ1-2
CASSPRTGNYGYTF
TGTGCCAGCAGTCCCCGGACGGGAAACTATGGCTACACCTTC
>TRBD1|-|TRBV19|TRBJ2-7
CASSTRDRETYEQYF
TGTGCCAGTAGTACACGGGACAGGGAAACCTACGAGCAGTACTTC
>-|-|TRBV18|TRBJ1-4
CASSQLPRGPYEKLFF
TGTGCCAGCTCCCAACTTCCTCGGGGCCCGTATGAAAAACTGTTTTTT
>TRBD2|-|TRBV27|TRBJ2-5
CASQREGRTETQYF
TGTGCCAGCCAGCGGGAGGGAAGAACGGAGACCCAGTACTTC
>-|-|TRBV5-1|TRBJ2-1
CASSLELARGPNEQFF
TGCGCCAGCAGCTTGGAACTAGCTCGAGGCCCGAATGAGCAGTTCTTC
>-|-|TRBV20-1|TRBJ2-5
CSASRQETQYF
TGCAGTGCTTCGCGTCAAGAGACCCAGTACTTC
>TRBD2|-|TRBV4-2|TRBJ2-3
CASSQAGGRGTDTQYF
TGTGCCAGCAGCCAAGCCGGCGGGAGGGGCACAGATACGCAGTATTTT
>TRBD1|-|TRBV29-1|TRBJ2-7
CSVEPGTGTYEQYF
TGCAGCGTTGAGCCCGGGACAGGGACCTACGAGCAGTACTTC
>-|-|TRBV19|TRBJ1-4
CASSIGPGTPNEKLFF
TGTGCCAGTAGTATAGGGCCGGGAACCCCTAATGAAAAACTGTTTTTT
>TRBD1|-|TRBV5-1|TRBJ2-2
CASSFTGGVDTGELFF
TGCGCCAGCAGCTTCACAGGGGGCGTGGACACCGGGGAGCTGTTTTTT
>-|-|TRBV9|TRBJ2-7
CASSVGDEQYF
TGTGCCAGCAGCGTAGGTGACGAGCAGTACTTC
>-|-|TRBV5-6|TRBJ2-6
CASSYRFSGANVLTF
TGTGCCAGCAGCTACAGGTTCTCTGGGGCCAACGTCCTGACTTTC
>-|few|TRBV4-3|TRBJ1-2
CASSQDLARDYGYTF
TGCGCCAGCAGCCAAGATTTGGCCAGGGACTATGGCTACACCTTC
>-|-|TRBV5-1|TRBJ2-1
CASSSPGTGDNEQFF
TGCGCCAGCAGCTCGCCGGGGACTGGCGACAATGAGCAGTTCTTC
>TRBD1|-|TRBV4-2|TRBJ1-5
CASSQTGGGQPQHF
TGTGCCAGCAGCCAAACAGGGGGCGGACAGCCCCAGCATTTT